This TCR beta chain was captured in a study of TIL therapy for anti-PD-1-resistant metastatic lung cancer. J was trimmed by 7 bases and V by 6 bases; bases with no gene match: 7. Per the germline V gene, CDR1 is LNHDA and CDR2 is SQIVND (reference sequence). The CDR3 is made up of 13 amino acids. Time point specified: pre-treatment sample, taken before nivolumab and TIL therapy. This was the immunoSEQ v3 assay. The assay was immunoSEQ multiplex PCR, and TCRdb's table has in-frame clones only and misses some. The table records about 60,000 clones, around 90% of them present only once. Sequenced here: blood, sampled at baseline. The TCR comes from a person aged 25-80 years with non-small cell lung cancer. This rearrangement joins TRBV19 to TRBJ1-2, with TRBD1 matching over 8 bases. The CDR3 region has the DNA TGTGCCAGTAGACCGGACAGGGTCGGTGGCTACACCTTC. Amino acid sequence: CASRPDRVGGYTF.